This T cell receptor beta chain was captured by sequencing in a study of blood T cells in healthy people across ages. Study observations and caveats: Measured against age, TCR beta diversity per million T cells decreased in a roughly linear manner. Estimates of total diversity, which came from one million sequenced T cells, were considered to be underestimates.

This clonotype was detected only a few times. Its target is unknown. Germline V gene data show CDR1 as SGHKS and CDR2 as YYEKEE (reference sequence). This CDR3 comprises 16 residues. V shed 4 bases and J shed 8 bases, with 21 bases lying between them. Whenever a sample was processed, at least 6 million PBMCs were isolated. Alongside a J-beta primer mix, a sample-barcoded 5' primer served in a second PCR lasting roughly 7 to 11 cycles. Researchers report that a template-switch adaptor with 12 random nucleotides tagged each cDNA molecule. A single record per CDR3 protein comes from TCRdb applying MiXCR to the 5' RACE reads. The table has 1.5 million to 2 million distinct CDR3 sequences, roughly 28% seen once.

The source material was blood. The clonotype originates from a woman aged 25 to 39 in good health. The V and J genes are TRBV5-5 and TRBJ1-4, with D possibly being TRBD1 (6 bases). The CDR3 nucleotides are TGTGCCAGCAGCCCCCGGCTGGGGGGCGCGTGGGAAAAACTGTTTTTT. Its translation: CASSPRLGGAWEKLFF.